This TCR beta chain was documented in a study of T cells in Graves' hyperthyroidism and ophthalmopathy. It was 8.5 to 10 ml of fresh peripheral blood that supplied the PBMCs. Amplification of TCR beta CDR3 regions was performed using RNA transcripts as template. An initial round of RT-PCR targeting the TCR CDR3 relied on the HTBI primer set. TCRdb passed the multiplex PCR reads through MiXCR, listing each CDR3 protein once. The table lists roughly 800,000 distinct CDR3 sequences, more than 30% of them singletons. CDR3 size: 13 residues. The germline gives CDR1 SGHVS, CDR2 FQNEAQ. Trimming removed 1 base at V and 7 bases at J, with 11 bases between. There are many counts of this clonotype.

This clonotype was obtained from a man aged 18 to 30 with Graves' hyperthyroidism. Sequencing was carried out using blood. The rearrangement joins TRBV7-8 to TRBJ2-7; possible D gene TRBD2, 7 bases. The CDR3 DNA is TGTGCCAGCAGCTTAGTTCGGGGGGCAGAGCAGTACTTC. It yields the protein CASSLVRGAEQYF.